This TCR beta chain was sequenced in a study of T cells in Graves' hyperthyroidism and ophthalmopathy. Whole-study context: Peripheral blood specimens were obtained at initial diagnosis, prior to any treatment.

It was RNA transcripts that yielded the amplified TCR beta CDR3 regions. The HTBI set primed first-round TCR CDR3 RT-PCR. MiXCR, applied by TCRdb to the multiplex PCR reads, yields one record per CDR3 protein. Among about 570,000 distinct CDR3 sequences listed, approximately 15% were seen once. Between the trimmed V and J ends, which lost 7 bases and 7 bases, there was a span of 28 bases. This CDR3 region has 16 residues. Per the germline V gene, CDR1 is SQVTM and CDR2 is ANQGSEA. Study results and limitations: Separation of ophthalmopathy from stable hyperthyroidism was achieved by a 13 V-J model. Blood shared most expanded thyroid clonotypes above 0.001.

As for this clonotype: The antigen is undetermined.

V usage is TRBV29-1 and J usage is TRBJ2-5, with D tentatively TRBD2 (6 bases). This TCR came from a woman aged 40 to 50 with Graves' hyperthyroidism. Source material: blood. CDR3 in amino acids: CSALVAVRRVEGTQYF. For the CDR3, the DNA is TGCAGCGCTCTAGTGGCGGTCCGGAGGGTTGAGGGGACCCAGTACTTC. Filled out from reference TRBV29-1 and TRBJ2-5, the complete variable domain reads SAVISQKPSRDICQRGTSLTIQCQVDSQVTMMFWYRQQPGQSLTLIATANQGSEATYESGFVIDKFPISRPNLTFSTLTVSNMSPEDSSIYLCSALVAVRRVEGTQYFGPGTRLLVL.